This T cell receptor (beta chain) was captured by sequencing in a study of STAT5B mutations in CD4+ large granular lymphocyte leukemia. Whole-study findings and limits: Higher CD4+ than CD8+ T-LGLL clonality might reflect small sample size.

In germline, CDR1 is SGHTS, CDR2 YDEGEE. The CDR3 totals 16 residues. The ends were cut back, 4 bases at V and 5 bases at J, with 18 bases in the middle. Authors' data handling: A productive frequency of 2.59 x 10-5 was the lowest detectable. The protocol was immunoSEQ multiplex PCR, while the TCRdb copy is restricted to in-frame clones and leaves out a portion. Clonal size and the V and J genes are those of that table, whereas D and trimming came from the DNA. This sample has 34,000 or so clones, with over 80% found just once. Control samples were healthy donors' buffy coats. About this clone: What it recognizes is unknown.

The source material was CD4+ T cells from blood buffy coats. The source is a human donor in good health. The chain uses TRBV5-8 and TRBJ1-4; the D gene is possibly TRBD1 (6 bases). The CDR3 sequence: CASSANPGHRNEKLFF. The CDR3 DNA sequence: TGTGCCAGCAGCGCCAACCCGGGACATAGGAATGAAAAACTGTTTTTT.